The rows below give T cell receptor beta chains drawn from one sample of a study of blood T cell repertoires in COVID-19. Only in-frame clones appear in the TCRdb table, and some are missing; sequencing was by immunoSEQ multiplex PCR. The sample lists around 160,000 clones, roughly 76% seen once, with more than 7% in the top ten. Source material: peripheral blood. These receptors all come from a human donor with acute or convalescent COVID-19. The donor label of this sample is uncertain. The CDR3 runs from the conserved cysteine through the conserved F or W. Fields, in order: D gene, V gene, J gene, clone size, CDR3 protein, CDR3 DNA. The D gene is left open where the match is weak. Expanded clones are given a class, and other clones once, few, many or no size at all.

TRBD2	TRBV5-1	TRBJ2-3	-	CASSPSGATDTQYF	TGCGCCAGCAGCCCTAGCGGGGCTACAGATACGCAGTATTTT
TRBD1	TRBV6-5	TRBJ1-1	-	CASSYGGGWNTEAFF	TGTGCCAGCAGTTACGGAGGGGGCTGGAACACTGAAGCTTTCTTT
-	TRBV27	TRBJ1-3	-	CASRPGAGNTIYF	TGTGCCAGCAGGCCAGGGGCGGGAAACACCATATATTTT
-	TRBV18	TRBJ2-1	-	CASSPPGFTGRYNEQFF	TGTGCCAGCTCACCACCTGGCTTCACTGGGAGATACAATGAGCAGTTCTTC
-	TRBV29-1	TRBJ1-2	few	CSALHRGESGYTF	TGCAGCGCCCTGCATCGGGGGGAGAGTGGCTACACCTTC
-	TRBV21-1	TRBJ1-2	-	CASSKARGGGYTF	TGTGCCAGCAGCAAAGCGCGGGGTGGTGGCTACACCTTC
-	TRBV5-1	TRBJ2-1	-	CASSSGGTDYYNEQFF	TGCGCCAGCAGCTCTGGGGGGACGGATTATTACAATGAGCAGTTCTTC
-	TRBV2	TRBJ2-5	-	CASSDPGRETQYF	TGTGCCAGCAGTGACCCGGGGAGGGAGACCCAGTACTTC
TRBD1	TRBV5-4	TRBJ2-5	once	CASSLPGQGLTETQYF	TGTGCCAGCAGCTTGCCGGGACAGGGGTTAACAGAGACCCAGTACTTC
-	TRBV18	TRBJ1-1	few	CASSPGRGNTEAFF	TGTGCCAGCTCACCTGGGCGGGGGAACACTGAAGCTTTCTTT
-	TRBV5-1	TRBJ2-1	-	CASWGEDSLYNEQFF	TGCGCCAGCTGGGGAGAGGACTCTTTATACAATGAGCAGTTCTTC
TRBD1	TRBV19	TRBJ1-2	-	CASTTSRQGWGGYTF	TGTGCCAGTACCACCTCAAGACAGGGTTGGGGGGGCTACACCTTC
-	TRBV4-2	TRBJ2-5	-	CASSARGAGTQYF	TGTGCCAGCAGCGCCAGGGGCGCCGGGACCCAGTACTTC
TRBD1	TRBV7-9	TRBJ2-7	-	CASGQGSYEQYF	TGTGCCAGCGGACAGGGTTCCTACGAGCAGTACTTC
-	TRBV18	TRBJ2-7	-	CASSPGQGSYEQYF	TGTGCCAGCTCACCGGGCCAGGGATCCTACGAGCAGTACTTC
-	TRBV7-3	TRBJ2-2	-	CASSSPGSGGELFF	TGTGCCAGCAGCTCCCCGGGATCTGGGGGGGAGCTGTTTTTT
-	TRBV30	TRBJ1-1	-	CAWSVGQGKAFF	TGTGCCTGGAGTGTAGGGCAGGGAAAAGCTTTCTTT
-	TRBV19	TRBJ1-3	-	CASSSDRNTIYF	TGTGCCAGTAGTTCCGACAGAAACACCATATATTTT
-	TRBV30	TRBJ2-6	-	CAWSGGPWANVLTF	TGTGCCTGGAGTGGGGGGCCCTGGGCCAACGTCCTGACTTTC
-	TRBV5-1	TRBJ1-1	many	CASSLTGVRTEAFF	TGCGCCAGCAGCTTGACTGGTGTGCGCACTGAAGCTTTCTTT
-	TRBV5-8	TRBJ2-5	-	CASSLETQSGWETQYF	TGTGCCAGCAGCTTGGAAACCCAAAGCGGATGGGAGACCCAGTACTTC
-	TRBV11-2	TRBJ1-4	-	CASSLNRGEKLFF	TGTGCCAGCAGCTTAAATCGGGGTGAAAAACTGTTTTTT
-	TRBV11-2	TRBJ1-5	-	CASSLSGNPNQPQHF	TGTGCCAGCAGCTTATCAGGGAACCCCAATCAGCCCCAGCATTTT
TRBD1	TRBV24-1	TRBJ1-5	-	CATSDGDRKIYSNQPQHF	TGTGCCACCAGTGATGGGGACAGGAAAATTTATAGCAATCAGCCCCAGCATTTT
-	TRBV11-2	TRBJ1-5	-	CASSLEGHQPQHF	TGTGCCAGCAGCTTAGAGGGCCATCAGCCCCAGCATTTT